This TCR beta chain was identified in a study of glioma-infiltrating T cells after dendritic cell vaccination. Turning to the study itself: Monocyte-derived dendritic cells, cultured approximately seven days with IL-4 and GM-CSF, were pulsed with autologous tumor lysate. Three intradermal dendritic cell vaccine injections were given every two weeks.

PBMC were collected before vaccination, two weeks after the third vaccination, and at progression. The V end lost 3 bases, the J end lost 0 bases, and 16 bases lay between the germline ends. The germline V gene encodes CDR1 SGHRS and CDR2 YFSETQ. The CDR3 consists of 17 residues. Input was 2 to 2.5 ug genomic DNA, or all available if less. TCRdb keeps only in-frame clones here, not all; method: immunoSEQ multiplex PCR. The table includes around 89,000 clones, 85% to 90% detected once. The material was blood, obtained before dendritic cell vaccination. This chain links TRBV5-1 with TRBJ1-3; D unclear. The source of this sequence is a human donor with glioblastoma. The CDR3, as DNA: TGCGCCAGCAGCTCAAGGAGGAGCGGGGACTCTGGAAACACCATATATTTT. Its protein product is CASSSRRSGDSGNTIYF.